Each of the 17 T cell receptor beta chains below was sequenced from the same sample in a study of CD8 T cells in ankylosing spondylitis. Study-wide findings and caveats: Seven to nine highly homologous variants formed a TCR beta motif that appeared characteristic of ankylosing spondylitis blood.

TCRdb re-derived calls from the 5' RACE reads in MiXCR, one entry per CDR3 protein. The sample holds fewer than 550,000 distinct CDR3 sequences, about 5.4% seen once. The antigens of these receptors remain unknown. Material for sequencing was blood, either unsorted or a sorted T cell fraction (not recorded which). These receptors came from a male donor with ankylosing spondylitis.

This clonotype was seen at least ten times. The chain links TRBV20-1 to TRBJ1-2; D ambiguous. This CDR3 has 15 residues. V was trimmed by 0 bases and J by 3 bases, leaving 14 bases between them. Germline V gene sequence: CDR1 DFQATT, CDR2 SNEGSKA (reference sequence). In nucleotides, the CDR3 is TGCAGTGCTAGAGAATCGGGCTCTGGATACTATGGCTACACCTTC. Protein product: CSARESGSGYYGYTF.

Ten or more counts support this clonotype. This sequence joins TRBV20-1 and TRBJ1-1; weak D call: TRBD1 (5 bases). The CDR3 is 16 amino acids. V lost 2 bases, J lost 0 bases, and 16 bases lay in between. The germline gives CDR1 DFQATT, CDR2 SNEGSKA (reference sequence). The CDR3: CSARTRGNLLNTEAFF. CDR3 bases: TGCAGTGCTAGAACCCGGGGCAATCTGCTGAACACTGAAGCTTTCTTT.

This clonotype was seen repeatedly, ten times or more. CDR3 sequence: CSAGDGTGELFF. CDR3 nucleotide sequence: TGCAGCGCTGGGGACGGGACCGGGGAGCTGTTTTTT. This chain links TRBV29-1 with TRBJ2-2; D is perhaps TRBD1 or TRBD2 (5 bases each). The V and J ends lost 7 bases and 5 bases respectively, with 11 bases between them. CDR3 length: 12 residues. Per the germline V gene, CDR1 is SQVTM and CDR2 is ANQGSEA.

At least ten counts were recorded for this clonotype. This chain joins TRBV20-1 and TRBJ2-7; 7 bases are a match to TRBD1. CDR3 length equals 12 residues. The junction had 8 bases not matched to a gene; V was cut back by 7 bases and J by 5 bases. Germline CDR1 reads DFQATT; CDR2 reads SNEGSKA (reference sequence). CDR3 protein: CSVPGQSDEQYF. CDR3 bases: TGCAGTGTACCGGGACAGTCCGACGAGCAGTACTTC.

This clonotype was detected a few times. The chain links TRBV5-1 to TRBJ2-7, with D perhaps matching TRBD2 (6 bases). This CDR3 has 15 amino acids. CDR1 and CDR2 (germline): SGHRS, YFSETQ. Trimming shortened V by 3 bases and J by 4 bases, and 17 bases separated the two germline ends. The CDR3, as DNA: TGCGCCAGCAGCTCTACGGGAGTTTACGTTTACGAGCAGTACTTC. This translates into CASSSTGVYVYEQYF.

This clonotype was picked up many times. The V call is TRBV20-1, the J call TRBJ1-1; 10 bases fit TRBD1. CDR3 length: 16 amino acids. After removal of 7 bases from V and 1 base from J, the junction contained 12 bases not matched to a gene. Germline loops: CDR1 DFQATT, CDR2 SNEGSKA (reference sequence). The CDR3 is CSDPPPGQGKNTEAFF. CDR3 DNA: TGCAGTGATCCTCCCCCGGGACAGGGGAAGAACACTGAAGCTTTCTTT.

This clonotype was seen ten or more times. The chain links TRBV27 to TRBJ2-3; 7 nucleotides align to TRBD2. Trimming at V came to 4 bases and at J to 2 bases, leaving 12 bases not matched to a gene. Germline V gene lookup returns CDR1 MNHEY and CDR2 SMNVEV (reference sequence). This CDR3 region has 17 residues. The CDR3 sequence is CASSSPLGGDDTDTQYF. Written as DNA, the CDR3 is TGTGCCAGCAGTTCTCCCTTGGGGGGGGATGACACAGATACGCAGTATTTT.

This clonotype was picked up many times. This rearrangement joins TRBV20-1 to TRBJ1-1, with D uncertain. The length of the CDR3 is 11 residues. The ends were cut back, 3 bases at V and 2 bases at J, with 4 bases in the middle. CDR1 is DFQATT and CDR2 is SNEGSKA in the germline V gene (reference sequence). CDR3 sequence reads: CSASPNTEAFF. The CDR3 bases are TGCAGTGCTAGCCCAAACACTGAAGCTTTCTTT.

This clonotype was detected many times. This chain's CDR3 is CAISESGQGYNEQFF. The CDR3, as DNA: TGTGCCATCAGTGAGTCGGGGCAGGGCTACAATGAGCAGTTCTTC. The chain carries TRBV10-3 and TRBJ2-1; weak D call: TRBD1 (5 bases). Germline V gene lookup returns CDR1 ENHRY and CDR2 SYGVKD. Deletions cut 0 bases from V and 3 bases from J, with 9 bases between. The CDR3 is 15 amino acids.

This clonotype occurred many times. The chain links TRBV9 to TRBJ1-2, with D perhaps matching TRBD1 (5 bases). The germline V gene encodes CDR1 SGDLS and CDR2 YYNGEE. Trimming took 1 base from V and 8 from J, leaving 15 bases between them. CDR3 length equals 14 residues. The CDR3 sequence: CASSVMSGSKGYTF. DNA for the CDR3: TGTGCCAGCAGCGTAATGTCAGGGAGTAAGGGCTACACCTTC.

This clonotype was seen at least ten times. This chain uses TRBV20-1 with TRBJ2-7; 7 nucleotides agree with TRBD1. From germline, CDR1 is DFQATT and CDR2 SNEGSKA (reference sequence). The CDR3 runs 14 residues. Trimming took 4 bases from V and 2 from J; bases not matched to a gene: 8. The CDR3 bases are TGCAGTGCTACGACAGGGAACGTGGCCTACGAGCAGTACTTC. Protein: CSATTGNVAYEQYF.

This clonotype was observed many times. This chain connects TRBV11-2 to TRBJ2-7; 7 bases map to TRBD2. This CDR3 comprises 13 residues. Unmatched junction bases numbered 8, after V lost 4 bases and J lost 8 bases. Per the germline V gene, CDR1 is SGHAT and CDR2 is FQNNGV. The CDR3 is CASSSGGLVQQYF. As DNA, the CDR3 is TGTGCCAGCAGCTCCGGAGGACTAGTTCAGCAGTACTTC.

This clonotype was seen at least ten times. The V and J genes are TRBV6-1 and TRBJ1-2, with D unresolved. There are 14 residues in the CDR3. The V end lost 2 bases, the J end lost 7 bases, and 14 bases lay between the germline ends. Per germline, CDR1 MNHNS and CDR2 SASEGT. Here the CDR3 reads CASSESLGGPGYTF. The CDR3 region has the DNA TGTGCCAGCAGTGAATCCCTGGGAGGGCCTGGCTACACCTTC.

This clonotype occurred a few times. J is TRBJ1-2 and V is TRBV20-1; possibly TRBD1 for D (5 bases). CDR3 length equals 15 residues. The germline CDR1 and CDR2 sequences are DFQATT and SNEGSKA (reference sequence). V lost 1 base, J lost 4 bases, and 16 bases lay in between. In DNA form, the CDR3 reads TGCAGTGCTAGAGTAGTGGGCAGGGTTAGCTATGGCTACACCTTC. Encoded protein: CSARVVGRVSYGYTF.

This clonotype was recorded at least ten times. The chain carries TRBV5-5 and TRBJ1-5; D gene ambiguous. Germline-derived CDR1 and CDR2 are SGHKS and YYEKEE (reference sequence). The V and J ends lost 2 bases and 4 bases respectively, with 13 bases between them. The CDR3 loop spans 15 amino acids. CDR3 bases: TGTGCCAGCAGCTTTTGGATTTCCTCTAATCAGCCCCAGCATTTT. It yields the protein CASSFWISSNQPQHF. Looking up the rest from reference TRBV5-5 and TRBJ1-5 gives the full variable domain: DAGVTQSPTHLIKTRGQQVTLRCSPISGHKSVSWYQQVLGQGPQFIFQYYEKEERGRGNFPDRFSARQFPNYSSELNVNALLLGDSALYLCASSFWISSNQPQHFGDGTRLSIL.

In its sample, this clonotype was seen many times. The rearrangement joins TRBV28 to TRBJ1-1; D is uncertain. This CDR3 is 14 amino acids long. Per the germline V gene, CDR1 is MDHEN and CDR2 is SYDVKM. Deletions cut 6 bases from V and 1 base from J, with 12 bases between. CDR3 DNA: TGTGCCAGCAGCGCCCCCGGGGAGAACACTGAAGCTTTCTTT. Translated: CASSAPGENTEAFF.

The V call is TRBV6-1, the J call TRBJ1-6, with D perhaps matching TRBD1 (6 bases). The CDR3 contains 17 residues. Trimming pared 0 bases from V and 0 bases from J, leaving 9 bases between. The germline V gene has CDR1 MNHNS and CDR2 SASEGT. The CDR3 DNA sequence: TGTGCCAGCAGTGAAGCCGGACAGAGCTCCTATAATTCACCCCTCCACTTT. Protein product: CASSEAGQSSYNSPLHF.